A single sample is the source of the 22 T cell receptor beta chains below, sequenced in a study of early T cells in non-severe SARS-CoV-2 infection. TCRdb recomputed calls from the 5' RACE reads with MiXCR, one row per CDR3 protein. The top ten clones hold 4% to 5.5% of a sample with 28,000 or so distinct CDR3 sequences, 5.3% of them seen once. The specimen sequenced was whole blood. These receptor sequences come from an adult who was a healthcare worker with PCR-confirmed SARS-CoV-2 infection or an uninfected control (not recorded which).

This clonotype was detected many times. The chain carries TRBV27 and TRBJ2-7; TRBD1 aligns across 8 bases. Per the germline V gene, CDR1 is MNHEY and CDR2 is SMNVEV (reference sequence). The CDR3 is made up of 15 amino acids. V gave up 2 bases and J gave up 0 bases; unmatched junction bases: 3. CDR3 residues: CASSLAGQDSYEQYF. CDR3 in DNA: TGTGCCAGCAGTTTAGCGGGACAGGACTCCTACGAGCAGTACTTC.

In its sample, this clonotype was seen many times. This chain connects TRBV9 to TRBJ2-2; D is uncertain. Germline CDR1 and CDR2: SGDLS and YYNGEE. Trimming stripped 7 bases from V and 5 bases from J, with 18 bases between. The CDR3 runs to 15 residues. The CDR3 loop reads CASAIGQAVTGELFF. Here the CDR3 DNA reads TGTGCCAGCGCCATAGGTCAGGCGGTAACCGGGGAGCTGTTTTTT. The entire variable domain, with the rest obtained from reference TRBV9 and TRBJ2-2, is as follows: DSGVTQTPKHLITATGQRVTLRCSPRSGDLSVYWYQQSLDQGLQFLIQYYNGEERAKGNILERFSAQQFPDLHSELNLSSLELGDSALYFCASAIGQAVTGELFFGEGSRLTVL.

At least ten counts were recorded for this clonotype. DNA of the CDR3: TGCAGTGCTCCCCCGGGGGTAGCGGGAGGGAGCTCCTACGAGCAGTACTTC. Translated, it gives CSAPPGVAGGSSYEQYF. This sequence joins TRBV20-1 and TRBJ2-7; 11 bases fit TRBD2. This CDR3 comprises 17 residues. Germline-derived CDR1 and CDR2 are DFQATT and SNEGSKA (reference sequence). The ends lost 5 bases at V and 0 bases at J; junction bases unmatched: 12.

This clonotype has at least ten counts. The chain recombines TRBV6-1 with TRBJ2-4; no firm D call. The V and J ends lost 0 bases and 0 bases respectively, with 12 bases between them. This CDR3 comprises 17 residues. Germline CDR1 and CDR2: MNHNS and SASEGT. This CDR3 reads CASSEAVDELAKNIQYF. DNA for the CDR3: TGTGCCAGCAGTGAAGCGGTGGACGAACTAGCCAAAAACATTCAGTACTTC.

The chain employs TRBV11-2 and TRBJ2-7; D is uncertain. Trimming removed 4 bases at V and 5 bases at J, with 9 bases between. This CDR3 is 12 amino acids long. The V gene's germline CDR1 is SGHAT and CDR2 FQNNGV. CDR3 coding DNA: TGTGCCAGCAGCTCGAACTTTGACGAGCAGTACTTC. Translation: CASSSNFDEQYF.

This clonotype has at least ten counts. This chain links TRBV18 with TRBJ1-1; D remains unclear. CDR3 length: 12 residues. Trimming took 3 bases from V and 6 from J, leaving 8 bases between them. Germline values: CDR1 KGHSH, CDR2 LQKENI. CDR3 nucleotide sequence: TGTGCCAGCTCACCTGATCGGGCTGAAGCTTTCTTT. Its protein product is CASSPDRAEAFF.

V is TRBV7-9 and J is TRBJ2-2; D unclear. Germline CDR1 and CDR2: SEHNR and FQNEAQ (reference sequence). This CDR3 is built from 15 residues. Trimming removed 5 bases at V and 4 bases at J, with 14 bases between. The CDR3: CASSPGPAGTGELFF. As DNA, the CDR3 is TGTGCCAGCAGCCCCGGACCAGCTGGCACCGGGGAGCTGTTTTTT.

At least ten counts were recorded for this clonotype. V gene TRBV28 combines with J gene TRBJ2-1; 8 bases map to TRBD2. Trimming took 3 bases from V and 5 from J; bases not matched to a gene: 6. Germline loops: CDR1 MDHEN, CDR2 SYDVKM. CDR3 size: 15 residues. This chain's CDR3 is CASSLGAGAHNEQFF. The CDR3 nucleotides are TGTGCCAGCAGTTTGGGAGCGGGAGCCCACAATGAGCAGTTCTTC.

This clonotype appeared many times. The V gene is TRBV5-1, the J gene TRBJ2-5, with D uncertain. Germline CDR1 reads SGHRS; CDR2 reads YFSETQ. Trimming cost V 5 bases and J 2 bases, with 10 bases left between them. There are 13 residues in the CDR3. CDR3 DNA: TGCGCCAGCAGTCTGCAGAATCAAGAGACCCAGTACTTC. Its translation is CASSLQNQETQYF.

J is TRBJ1-5 and V is TRBV2; D is uncertain. CDR1 is SNHLY and CDR2 is FYNNEI in the germline V gene. This CDR3 contains 14 residues. Trimming left V 6 bases short and J 6 bases short, with 15 bases between. CDR3 protein: CASSPEMAGQPQHF. DNA of the CDR3: TGTGCCAGCAGCCCTGAGATGGCCGGTCAGCCCCAGCATTTT.

This clonotype was recorded many times. The chain joins TRBV19 to TRBJ2-7, with 13 positions matching TRBD2. J was trimmed by 3 bases and V by 5 bases; bases with no gene match: 7. The CDR3 is made up of 16 amino acids. Germline-derived CDR1 and CDR2 are LNHDA and SQIVND (reference sequence). CDR3 in amino acids: CASSHSGLAGDYEQYF. CDR3 nucleotides: TGTGCCAGTAGTCATTCCGGACTAGCGGGAGACTACGAGCAGTACTTC.

This clonotype occurred many times. The chain is built from TRBV28 and TRBJ1-2; 7 bases line up with TRBD1. The CDR3 extends over 16 amino acids. Germline V gene sequence: CDR1 MDHEN, CDR2 SYDVKM. The ends lost 5 bases at V and 5 bases at J; junction bases unmatched: 14. The CDR3 DNA reads TGTGCCAGCAGTCCCGGTTTTAGGGGGCGCGGGTATGGCTACACCTTC. Translating it yields CASSPGFRGRGYGYTF.

By share, this clonotype counts as medium-sized (0.01 to 0.1%). The CDR3 protein is CASSLFRGRSNEQFF. The DNA of the CDR3 is TGTGCCAGCAGTTTGTTTCGCGGGAGGAGTAATGAGCAGTTCTTC. This sequence joins TRBV12-3 or TRBV12-4 and TRBJ2-1; 8 bases fit TRBD2. Trimming took 3 bases from V and 7 from J; bases not matched to a gene: 8. CDR3 length: 15 residues.

This clonotype occurred many times. V is TRBV11-2 and J is TRBJ2-1; maybe TRBD1 (5 bases). This CDR3 is built from 13 residues. The germline gives CDR1 SGHAT, CDR2 FQNNGV. The V end lost 4 bases, the J end lost 7 bases, and 11 bases lay between the germline ends. CDR3 region: CASSSRNRNEQFF. The DNA of the CDR3 is TGTGCCAGCAGCTCGCGAAACAGGAATGAGCAGTTCTTC.

The sample holds a few counts of this clonotype. V usage is TRBV9 and J usage is TRBJ2-5, with D hard to call. Germline CDR1 and CDR2: SGDLS and YYNGEE. V lost 4 bases and J lost 0, with 4 bases in between. The CDR3 consists of 12 residues. CDR3 in amino acids: CASSPYQETQYF. For the CDR3, the DNA is TGTGCCAGCAGCCCTTACCAAGAGACCCAGTACTTC.

This clonotype was counted only a few times. The chain links TRBV28 to TRBJ1-6; 7 bases match TRBD1. The CDR3 has 16 residues. Germline V gives CDR1 MDHEN, CDR2 SYDVKM. J gave up 4 bases and V 5 bases, and 8 bases lay outside the gene matches. The CDR3 DNA follows: TGTGCCAGCAGTCCCCTGAAACAGGGGTATAATTCACCCCTCCACTTT. Translated, it gives CASSPLKQGYNSPLHF.

This clonotype was seen at least ten times. V usage is TRBV29-1 and J usage is TRBJ2-5; tentative D call: TRBD2 (5 bases). The CDR3 contains 11 residues. V was clipped by 3 bases and J by 7 bases, with 9 bases between them. CDR1 is SQVTM and CDR2 is ANQGSEA in the germline V gene. The CDR3 here is CSVERVATQYF. In DNA, the CDR3 is TGCAGCGTTGAGAGGGTAGCGACCCAGTACTTC.

Ten or more counts support this clonotype. V usage is TRBV4-1 and J usage is TRBJ1-1; TRBD1 is a possible D gene (5 bases). CDR3 size: 13 residues. Trimming removed 0 bases at V and 10 bases at J, with 12 bases between. Per the germline V gene, CDR1 is MGHRA and CDR2 is YSYEKL. This CDR3 is CASSQDPRVVAFF. DNA of the CDR3: TGCGCCAGCAGCCAAGATCCCAGGGTGGTAGCTTTCTTT.

This clonotype has a count of ten or more. This chain links TRBV5-1 with TRBJ2-3; 8 nucleotides align to TRBD2. V trimming: 0 bases; J trimming: 6 bases; junction bases outside the gene matches: 3. CDR1 SGHRS and CDR2 YFSETQ come from the germline V gene. The CDR3 runs 14 residues. In nucleotides, the CDR3 is TGCGCCAGCAGCTTGGATAGCGGGATGGATACGCAGTATTTT. It codes for CASSLDSGMDTQYF.

This clonotype has more than one count but fewer than ten. V gene TRBV28 combines with J gene TRBJ2-7; 7 positions agree with TRBD1. The junction had 5 bases not matched to a gene; V was cut back by 6 bases and J by 0 bases. CDR3 length equals 14 residues. Per the germline V gene, CDR1 is MDHEN and CDR2 is SYDVKM. CDR3 sequence (DNA): TGTGCCAGCAGAAGCAGACAGGGCTCCTACGAGCAGTACTTC. Its protein is CASRSRQGSYEQYF.

This clonotype was recorded many times. The rearrangement uses TRBV7-8 and TRBJ2-5, with 10 bases lining up with TRBD2. There are 15 residues in the CDR3. Losses at the gene ends were 6 bases for V and 4 bases for J; bases not matched to a gene: 8. Germline assignment: CDR1 SGHVS and CDR2 FQNEAQ. CDR3 nucleotide sequence: TGTGCCAGCAGTCCTACTAGCGGGGTTGGAGAGACCCAGTACTTC. Protein product: CASSPTSGVGETQYF.

Note on this clonotype: It is likely a read error, because the conserved phenylalanine at the end of the CDR3 is missing. The chain uses TRBV28 and TRBJ2-1; the match to TRBD2 covers 8 bases. In germline, CDR1 is MDHEN, CDR2 SYDVKM. This CDR3 spans 15 amino acids. Trimming removed 1 base from V and 8 bases from J; junction bases left unmatched: 7. CDR3 region: CASSLFSGKTDEQFL. The CDR3 bases are TGTGCCAGCAGTTTATTTAGCGGGAAGACAGATGAGCAGTTCCTC.